Below, 23 T cell receptor beta chains from the same sample are listed, as sequenced in a study of blood T cell repertoires in COVID-19. TCRdb's table, derived via immunoSEQ multiplex PCR, lists solely in-frame clones and lacks some. This sample has tens of thousands of clones, with more than 75% found just once. The sequencing sample was made of peripheral blood. The receptors come from a human donor in a cohort sampled during active COVID-19.

The chain employs TRBV5-4 and TRBJ1-1, with D possibly matching TRBD1 (5 bases). This CDR3 has 14 residues. Deletions cut 1 base from V and 4 bases from J, with 11 bases between. The V gene's germline CDR1 is SGHNT and CDR2 YYREEE (reference sequence). The CDR3 bases are TGTGCCAGCAGCTTGTCGGGGGGGGTCACTGAAGCTTTCTTT. Its protein is CASSLSGGVTEAFF.

This sequence joins TRBV6-1 and TRBJ2-2; TRBD2 aligns across 10 bases. Per germline, CDR1 MNHNS and CDR2 SASEGT. This CDR3 is 16 amino acids long. Trimming removed 3 bases from V and 8 bases from J; junction bases left unmatched: 9. CDR3 in DNA: TGTGCCAGCAGTGAGCTAGCGGGGGCAGGGGCGGGGGAGCTGTTTTTT. Its protein is CASSELAGAGAGELFF.

The gene calls are TRBV5-6 and TRBJ2-2, with D possibly matching TRBD1 (5 bases). Per germline, CDR1 SGHDT and CDR2 YYEEEE. This CDR3 is 16 amino acids long. V dropped 0 bases and J dropped 6 bases, with 15 bases sitting between them. CDR3 in DNA: TGTGCCAGCAGCTTGGGGAACGACAGTTTCTCCGGGGAGCTGTTTTTT. Translating gives CASSLGNDSFSGELFF. The whole variable domain, remainder taken from reference TRBV5-6 and TRBJ2-2, is DAGVTQSPTHLIKTRGQQVTLRCSPKSGHDTVSWYQQALGQGPQFIFQYYEEEERQRGNFPDRFSGHQFPNYSSELNVNALLLGDSALYLCASSLGNDSFSGELFFGEGSRLTVL.

The chain combines TRBV3-1 (or the pseudogene TRBV3-2) with TRBJ1-5; 7 bases agree with TRBD1. V trimming: 4 bases; J trimming: 5 bases; junction bases outside the gene matches: 5. CDR3 size: 14 residues. Germline V lookup: CDR1 LGHDT, CDR2 YNNKEL (reference sequence). CDR3: CASSLTGQDQPQHF. The CDR3 nucleotides read TGTGCCAGCAGCCTAACAGGACAGGATCAGCCCCAGCATTTT.

This clone was seen more than once but under ten times. This chain links TRBV12-3 or TRBV12-4 with TRBJ1-1; D remains unclear. Trimming removed 6 bases from V and 4 bases from J, with 9 bases in between. This CDR3 is built from 12 residues. This chain's CDR3 is CASSLRRTEAFF. The CDR3 DNA reads TGTGCCAGCAGCCTGAGGCGCACTGAAGCTTTCTTT.

The chain employs TRBV21-1 and TRBJ2-1; TRBD2, the table's D call, was not compared with the DNA. TRBV21-1 is an annotated pseudogene. This CDR3 spans 14 amino acids. The CDR3: CASSKGGDPFEQFF. The CDR3, as DNA: TGTGCCAGCAGCAAAGGGGGGGACCCCTTTGAGCAGTTCTTC.

The chain carries TRBV6-5 and TRBJ1-4, with 9 bases lining up with TRBD1. The junction had 3 bases not matched to a gene; V was cut back by 9 bases and J by 7 bases. Per the germline V gene, CDR1 is MNHEY and CDR2 is SVGAGI. CDR3 length: 12 amino acids. The CDR3 sequence is CASLTGGEKLFF. CDR3 DNA: TGTGCCAGTTTGACAGGGGGTGAAAAACTGTTTTTT.

The chain has TRBV7-9 and TRBJ1-5; TRBD1 aligns across 9 bases. CDR1 is SEHNR and CDR2 is FQNEAQ in the germline V gene (reference sequence). With V trimmed by 5 bases and J by 1 base, 6 bases remained unmatched. The CDR3 spans 16 residues. The CDR3 reads CASSPGQGWSNQPQHF. Written as DNA, the CDR3 is TGTGCCAGCAGCCCGGGACAGGGTTGGAGCAATCAGCCCCAGCATTTT.

The chain uses TRBV18 and TRBJ2-7, with D maybe TRBD1 (6 bases). The CDR3 runs to 16 residues. Germline values: CDR1 KGHSH, CDR2 LQKENI. The V end lost 0 bases, the J end lost 4 bases, and 16 bases lay between the germline ends. As DNA, the CDR3 is TGTGCCAGCTCACCACCCTCTCGACAGGACTCATACGAGCAGTACTTC. It is translated as CASSPPSRQDSYEQYF.

The CDR3 sequence is CASLENTEAFF. In DNA, the CDR3 is TGTGCCAGCCTAGAGAACACTGAAGCTTTCTTT. The V call is TRBV25-1, the J call TRBJ1-1; D gene unclear. Germline V gives CDR1 MGHDK, CDR2 SYGVNS. The V end was cut by 8 bases, the J end by 1 base, with 5 bases between. The CDR3 is 11 residues long. The complete variable domain, with remaining parts taken from reference TRBV25-1 and TRBJ1-1, reads EADIYQTPRYLVIGTGKKITLECSQTMGHDKMYWYQQDPGMELHLIHYSYGVNSTEKGDLSSESTVSRIRTEHFPLTLESARPSHTSQYLCASLENTEAFFGQGTRLTVV.

This rearrangement joins TRBV7-9 to TRBJ2-3, with TRBD2 matching 15 bases. Unmatched junction bases numbered 6, after V lost 2 bases and J lost 6 bases. Germline CDR1 and CDR2: SEHNR and FQNEAQ (reference sequence). The CDR3 runs 17 residues. CDR3 coding DNA: TGTGCCAGCAGCTTAACGGGACTAGCGGGGGGTCAGGATACGCAGTATTTT. It translates to CASSLTGLAGGQDTQYF.

The rearrangement joins TRBV9 to TRBJ1-1; D gene ambiguous. This CDR3 has 14 residues. Per the germline V gene, CDR1 is SGDLS and CDR2 is YYNGEE. V was pared by 6 bases and J by 6 bases, with 18 bases between. For the CDR3, the DNA is TGTGCCAGCAACACCATGGCCAATGGTCCTGAAGCTTTCTTT. This gives the protein CASNTMANGPEAFF.

This sequence joins TRBV4-2 and TRBJ1-6; tentatively, D is TRBD1 (6 bases). The V and J ends lost 3 bases and 8 bases respectively, with 20 bases between them. Germline loops: CDR1 LGHNA, CDR2 YNFKEQ. The CDR3 is 17 residues long. CDR3 sequence (DNA): TGTGCCAGCAGCCACCTATACCGGGACACAGATGATTCACCCCTCCACTTT. Protein sequence: CASSHLYRDTDDSPLHF.

The chain links TRBV18 to TRBJ2-3; 9 bases agree with TRBD1. J was trimmed by 6 bases and V by 6 bases; bases with no gene match: 4. The CDR3 totals 13 residues. Germline CDR1 KGHSH, CDR2 LQKENI. The CDR3 loop reads CASSGTGSDTQYF. Written as DNA, the CDR3 is TGTGCCAGCTCCGGGACAGGGTCCGATACGCAGTATTTT.

This clone was detected only a few times. The gene calls are TRBV19 and TRBJ1-2, with TRBD1 identical over 7 bases. The CDR3 is 10 residues long. The junction had 7 bases not matched to a gene; V was cut back by 8 bases and J by 13 bases. CDR1 and CDR2 from the germline V gene are LNHDA and SQIVND (reference sequence). The CDR3 bases are TGTGCCAGTGGCCGGGACAGCGGCACCTTC. Its translation: CASGRDSGTF.

This clone was counted once. The rearrangement links TRBV3-1 (or the pseudogene TRBV3-2) to TRBJ2-5, with 12 bases fitting TRBD2. The J segment lost 4 bases and the V segment lost 0 bases, leaving 6 bases of the junction unmatched. The CDR3 is 17 amino acids. From germline, CDR1 is LGHDT and CDR2 YNNKEL (reference sequence). CDR3 sequence: CASSQERLAGGRETQYF. The CDR3 nucleotides read TGTGCCAGCAGCCAAGAAAGGCTAGCGGGGGGGCGAGAGACCCAGTACTTC.

This clone was recorded only once. The CDR3 DNA is TGCGCCAGCGGCGGCCCATATACAGGGGGTAATGAAAAACTGTTTTTT. It specifies CASGGPYTGGNEKLFF. The J gene is TRBJ1-4, the V gene TRBV4-1; TRBD1 aligns across 8 bases. The length of the CDR3 is 16 residues. Germline CDR1 reads MGHRA; CDR2 reads YSYEKL. The V gene end was trimmed by 8 bases and the J gene end by 4 bases; junction bases not matched to a gene: 12.

The chain carries TRBV28 and TRBJ1-6, with a tentative D call TRBD1 (5 bases). The CDR3 length is 17 residues. V dropped 4 bases and J dropped 5 bases, with 18 bases sitting between them. CDR1 and CDR2 (germline): MDHEN, SYDVKM. The CDR3 loop is CASSSSGVPVNNSPLHF. The DNA for the CDR3 is TGTGCCAGCAGTTCCTCGGGGGTTCCCGTGAATAATTCACCCCTCCACTTT.

The V and J genes are TRBV28 and TRBJ2-7; the match to TRBD1 covers 11 bases. The V gene end was trimmed by 5 bases and the J gene end by 1 base; junction bases not matched to a gene: 4. The germline CDR1 and CDR2 sequences are MDHEN and SYDVKM. The CDR3 runs 15 residues. CDR3 region: CASSPGTGGSYEQYF. As DNA, the CDR3 is TGTGCCAGCAGTCCCGGGACAGGGGGTTCCTACGAGCAGTACTTC. Filled out from reference TRBV28 and TRBJ2-7, the complete variable domain reads DVKVTQSSRYLVKRTGEKVFLECVQDMDHENMFWYRQDPGLGLRLIYFSYDVKMKEKGDIPEGYSVSREKKERFSLILESASTNQTSMYLCASSPGTGGSYEQYFGPGTRLTVT.

The chain uses TRBV4-2 and TRBJ2-3, with D maybe TRBD2 (5 bases). The CDR3 totals 13 residues. Germline V gene sequence: CDR1 LGHNA, CDR2 YNFKEQ. The V end lost 5 bases, the J end lost 6 bases, and 12 bases lay between the germline ends. Written as DNA, the CDR3 is TGTGCCAGCAGCTACCTAGCACCGGATACGCAGTATTTT. This encodes CASSYLAPDTQYF.

The chain links TRBV6-5 to TRBJ2-5, with 10 nucleotides matching TRBD2. The CDR3 runs 14 residues. CDR1 and CDR2 (germline): MNHEY, SVGAGI. With V trimmed by 4 bases and J by 6 bases, 5 bases remained unmatched. For the CDR3, the DNA is TGTGCCAGCAGTTCGAGCGGGGGGGCGCAGACCCAGTACTTC. It yields the protein CASSSSGGAQTQYF.

V usage is TRBV4-1 and J usage is TRBJ2-4; D possibly corresponds to TRBD1 (6 bases). The CDR3 has 15 residues. Germline CDR1 reads MGHRA; CDR2 reads YSYEKL. V shed 0 bases and J shed 4 bases, with 10 bases lying between them. CDR3 in amino acids: CASSQDGTPKNIQYF. In DNA, the CDR3 is TGCGCCAGCAGCCAAGATGGGACACCTAAAAACATTCAGTACTTC.

J is TRBJ1-5 and V is TRBV2, with D unresolved. CDR3 length: 14 amino acids. Germline V gene sequence: CDR1 SNHLY, CDR2 FYNNEI. V dropped 1 base and J dropped 5 bases, with 9 bases sitting between them. DNA of the CDR3: TGTGCCAGCAGTGAAGAGGCAGGCGATCAGCCCCAGCATTTT. Its translation is CASSEEAGDQPQHF.